This T cell receptor (beta chain) was recovered during a study of blood T cells in healthy people across ages (dated by TCRdb to between 2014 and 2017). Regarding the research as a whole: In model experiments, template switching captured roughly one uniquely barcoded TCR beta cDNA molecule for every two T cells. To track age-related changes in TCR beta repertoire diversity, the study relied on deep sequencing normalized with unique cDNA molecular identifiers. The donors were split into four age groups: young (average about 16 years), middle-aged (over 35), aged (more than 55) and long-lived (about 74). To avoid experimental bias, donors of different ages were spread randomly across the sequencing lanes. The study analyzed two additional independent replicas of 1 million unique cDNA reads from the same blood draw for two donors, one aged 18 to 29 and one aged 80 or older.

Receptors were amplified or captured by 5' RACE. TCRdb lists the instrument as Illumina HiSeq 2500. A second PCR of about 6 to 11 cycles was performed with a sample-barcoded 5' primer and a J-beta primer mix. A unique molecular identifier was introduced onto each TCR beta cDNA molecule by a template-switch 5' adaptor carrying 12 random nucleotides. Each sample yielded at least 3 million CDR3-containing paired-end reads. First-strand cDNA was synthesized from all RNA with the Mint cDNA synthesis kit, primed by a TRBC-specific oligonucleotide. Following uracil-DNA glycosylase treatment, a first 18-cycle PCR with universal primers M1SS and BC2_uni_R was performed on all cDNA. The authors processed their data as follows. For normalization, 1 million high-quality reads, each with a distinct molecular identifier, were randomly selected from each sample. Reads sharing molecular identifiers were discarded rather than binned into consensus sequences. MiTCR, with a Q25 quality threshold and the strictest error-elimination algorithm, was used for CDR3 identification, clonotype clustering and error correction. A nonparametric unseen species model with Euler transformation was used to estimate lower-bound total TCR beta diversity. TCRdb reprocessing: public reads trimmed at Q25 with fastp, clones called with MiXCR, in-frame beta chains kept. Each CDR3 protein gets just one entry, which takes the most common genes and DNA from the rows behind it. The V and J calls were not made by the authors but by TCRdb's processing. A total of approximately 1.5 million distinct CDR3 sequences appear in this sample, around 40% of them only once. The ten top clones hold around 4% of the sample.

Systemically healthy Caucasian individuals from Russia, roughly 40 in total and aged roughly 6 to 100 years, were included as donors. Approximately 10 milliliters of peripheral blood were collected from each donor into EDTA-treated Vacutainer tubes. Ficoll-Paque density-gradient centrifugation was used to isolate PBMCs, with at least 6 million per sample. Trizol reagent was used to extract total RNA from PBMCs, with at least 6 micrograms per sample. For every donor, flow cytometry on a PBMC aliquot measured the percentage of naive CD45RAhigh/CD27high T cells. Results and caveats for the whole study, not just this receptor: Bulk unsorted PBMC profiling prevented conclusive comparison of naive and antigen-experienced compartments. There was a strong correlation between observed TCR beta diversity and the percentage of naive T cells measured by flow cytometry. Estimates of total diversity based on one million sequenced T cells were considered lower bounds and underestimates. Donor CMV infection status was unknown, potentially confounding age-related changes in expanded clonotypes. Compared with the aged group, the long-lived group had more naive CD4+ T cells, fewer expanded clones and increased TCR diversity, suggesting age selection. As age increased, observed TCR beta diversity per million T cells dropped in a roughly linear way, and a significant reduction was already evident by age roughly 40.

This clonotype was picked up a small number of times. What this receptor recognizes is not known. Qualities for individual bases were not recorded, and no much larger clone is one base off. Deletion took 6 bases off V and 9 bases off J, with a span of 17 bases between the germline ends. The CDR3 numbers 12 residues from cysteine through phenylalanine. Here the CDR3 DNA is all that survives: 36 bases in frame from base 1. CDR1 and CDR2 are read off the germline V gene (reference sequence) as DFQATT and SNEGSKA. The V gene is TRBV20-1 and the J gene is TRBJ1-1; perhaps TRBD1 is the D gene, with 5 bases matching. The sequence derives from a woman between 18 and 29 years old in good health. The sample taken for sequencing was blood. The nucleotides read TGCAGTGCCCGGACGGGGGGGGAGAAAGCTTTCTTT. The translation is CSARTGGEKAFF.